The entry that follows covers one T cell receptor (beta chain) sequence. Its specificity is unknown. A multiplex PCR was run with 60 Vbeta primers and 13 Jbeta primers. Here immunoSEQ multiplex PCR was the method, and the copy in TCRdb shows in-frame clones only, minus some. The data show approximately 220,000 clones, about 75% seen once. Germline V gene sequence: CDR1 SGHDN, CDR2 FVKESK. V was pared by 8 bases and J by 0 bases, with 12 bases between. The CDR3 runs 14 residues. This record belongs to a study of cytomegalovirus exposure and HLA in healthy donors. Findings and limits, study-wide: Most subjects had HLA-A and HLA-B alleles reportedly predicted accurately by TCR beta sequences. TCR beta V segments were, for the most part, productive about 87% or about 30% of the time in an earlier analysis.

The chain recombines TRBV14 with TRBJ2-3; D is possibly TRBD1 (5 bases). The TCR sequence derives from a man aged 18 to 29 in good health and CMV-seronegative. The material sequenced was PBMCs. CDR3 loop: CASLGASSTDTQYF. The DNA for the CDR3 is TGTGCCAGCCTAGGGGCTTCTAGCACAGATACGCAGTATTTT.